The 3 T cell receptor beta chains reported below all come from one sample, sequenced in a study of CD8+ T cells in alopecia areata. Sequencing used cDNA as its template, made by extracting RNA and reverse transcribing it. This table comes from immunoSEQ multiplex PCR, and its TCRdb copy is limited to in-frame clones, with some not included. The sample has fewer than 40,000 clones, approximately 65% seen once. Input material: NKG2D-high CD8+ T cells sorted from blood. These receptors were taken from a human donor with alopecia areata.

This sequence joins TRBV25-1 and TRBJ2-7; weak D call: TRBD2 (6 bases). The CDR3 extends over 14 amino acids. Looked up from germline, CDR1 is MGHDK and CDR2 is SYGVNS. V shed 2 bases and J shed 2 bases, with 10 bases lying between them. CDR3 coding DNA: TGTGCCAGCAGTGAACGGCTAGCGCCCTACGAGCAGTACTTC. It specifies CASSERLAPYEQYF.

The gene calls are TRBV19 and TRBJ1-1, with TRBD1 as a possible D gene (5 bases). Between the trimmed V and J ends, which lost 7 bases and 8 bases, there was a span of 17 bases. Germline lookup yields CDR1 LNHDA and CDR2 SQIVND (reference sequence). The CDR3 runs to 13 residues. CDR3: CASTSLVGLEAFF. DNA of the CDR3: TGTGCCAGTACCTCTCTGGTGGGGCTGGAAGCTTTCTTT.

The chain couples TRBV27 to TRBJ2-2, with D hard to call. The CDR3 has 15 residues. Germline V lookup: CDR1 MNHEY, CDR2 SMNVEV (reference sequence). The V end was cut by 2 bases, the J end by 1 base, with 8 bases between. The CDR3 here is CASSLGVWNTGELFF. The DNA for the CDR3 is TGTGCCAGCAGTTTAGGCGTTTGGAACACCGGGGAGCTGTTTTTT.